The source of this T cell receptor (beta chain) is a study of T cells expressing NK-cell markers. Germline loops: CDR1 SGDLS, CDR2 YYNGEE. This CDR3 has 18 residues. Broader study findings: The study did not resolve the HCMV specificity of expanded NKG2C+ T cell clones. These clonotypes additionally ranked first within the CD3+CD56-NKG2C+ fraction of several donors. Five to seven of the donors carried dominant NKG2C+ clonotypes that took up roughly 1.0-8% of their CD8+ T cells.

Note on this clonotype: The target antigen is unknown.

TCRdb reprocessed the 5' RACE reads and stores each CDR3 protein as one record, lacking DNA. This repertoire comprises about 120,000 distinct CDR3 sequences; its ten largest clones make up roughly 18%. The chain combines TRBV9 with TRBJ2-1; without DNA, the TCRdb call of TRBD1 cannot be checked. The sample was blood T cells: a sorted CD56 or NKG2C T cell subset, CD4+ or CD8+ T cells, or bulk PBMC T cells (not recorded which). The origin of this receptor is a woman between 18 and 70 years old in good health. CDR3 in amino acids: CASSEAAGAGASYNEQFF.